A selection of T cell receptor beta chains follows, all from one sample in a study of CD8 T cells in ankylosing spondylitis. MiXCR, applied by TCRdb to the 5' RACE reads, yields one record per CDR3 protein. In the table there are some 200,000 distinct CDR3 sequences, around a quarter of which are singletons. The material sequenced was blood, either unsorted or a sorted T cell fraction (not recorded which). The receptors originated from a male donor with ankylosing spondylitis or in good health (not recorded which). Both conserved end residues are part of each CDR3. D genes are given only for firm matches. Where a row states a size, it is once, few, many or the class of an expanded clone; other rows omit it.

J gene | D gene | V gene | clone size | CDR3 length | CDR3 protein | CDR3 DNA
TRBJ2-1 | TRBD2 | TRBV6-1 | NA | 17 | CASSPPGLAAADNEQFF | TGTGCCAGCAGTCCCCCCGGACTAGCGGCCGCCGACAATGAGCAGTTCTTC
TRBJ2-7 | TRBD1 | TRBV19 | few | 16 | CASSYSGTGDSYEQYF | TGTGCCAGTAGTTATTCCGGGACAGGGGACTCCTACGAGCAGTACTTC
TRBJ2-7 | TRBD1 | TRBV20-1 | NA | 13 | CSAGGQGGVEQYF | TGCAGTGCCGGGGGACAGGGCGGGGTCGAGCAGTACTTC
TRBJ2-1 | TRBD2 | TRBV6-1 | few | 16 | CASRTLPSGVQSEQFF | TGTGCCAGCAGGACTCTCCCTAGCGGGGTGCAGAGTGAGCAGTTCTTC
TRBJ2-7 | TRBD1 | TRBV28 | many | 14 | CASNIDRGAYEQYF | TGTGCCAGCAACATAGACAGGGGGGCCTACGAGCAGTACTTC
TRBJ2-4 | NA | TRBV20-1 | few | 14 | CSARDPLAKNIQYF | TGCAGTGCTAGAGATCCCTTAGCCAAAAACATTCAGTACTTC
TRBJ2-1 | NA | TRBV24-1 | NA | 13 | CATSDDRQNEQFF | TGTGCCACCAGTGACGACAGACAAAATGAGCAGTTCTTC
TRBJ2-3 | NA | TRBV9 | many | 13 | CASSVGFTDTQYF | TGTGCCAGCAGCGTAGGCTTTACAGATACGCAGTATTTT
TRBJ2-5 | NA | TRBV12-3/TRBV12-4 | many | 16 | CASSSRTKAKGETQYF | TGTGCCAGCAGTTCCCGGACAAAAGCTAAGGGAGAGACCCAGTACTTC
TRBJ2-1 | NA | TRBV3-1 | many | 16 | CASSQDLEASYNEQFF | TGTGCCAGCAGCCAAGATTTAGAGGCCTCCTACAATGAGCAGTTCTTC
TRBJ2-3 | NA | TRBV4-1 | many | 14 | CASSQEASTDTQYF | TGCGCCAGCAGCCAAGAGGCTAGCACAGATACGCAGTATTTT
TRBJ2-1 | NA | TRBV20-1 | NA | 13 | CSAPRQGVDEQFF | TGCAGTGCCCCGCGCCAAGGCGTGGATGAGCAGTTCTTC
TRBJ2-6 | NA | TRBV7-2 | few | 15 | CASSGRASGANVLTF | TGTGCCAGCAGTGGGCGGGCCTCTGGGGCCAACGTCCTGACTTTC
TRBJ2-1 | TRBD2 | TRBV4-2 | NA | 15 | CASSSGTSGWNEQFF | TGTGCCAGCAGCTCCGGGACTAGCGGGTGGAATGAGCAGTTCTTC
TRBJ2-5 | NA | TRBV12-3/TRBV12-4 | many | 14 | CASSFILAQETQYF | TGTGCCAGCAGTTTTATTCTAGCCCAAGAGACCCAGTACTTC
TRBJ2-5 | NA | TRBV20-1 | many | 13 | CSTVPGSLETQYF | TGCAGTACCGTTCCAGGATCCCTGGAGACCCAGTACTTC
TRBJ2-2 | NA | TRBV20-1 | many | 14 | CSARDWASTGELFF | TGCAGTGCTAGAGATTGGGCGAGCACCGGGGAGCTGTTTTTT
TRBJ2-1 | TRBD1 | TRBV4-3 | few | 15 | CASSQRDRGNSEQFF | TGCGCCAGCAGCCAACGAGACAGGGGCAACAGTGAGCAGTTCTTC
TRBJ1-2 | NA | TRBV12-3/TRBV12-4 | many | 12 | CASSLVGHGYTF | TGTGCCAGCAGTTTAGTGGGACATGGCTACACCTTC
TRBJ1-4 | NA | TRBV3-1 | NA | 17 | CASCQEGSGRINEKLFF | TGTGCCTCCTGCCAAGAAGGGTCAGGACGTATTAATGAAAAACTGTTTTTT
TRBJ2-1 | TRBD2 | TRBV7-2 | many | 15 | CASSLGSSGSNEQFF | TGTGCCAGCAGCTTAGGGTCTAGCGGGAGCAATGAGCAGTTCTTC
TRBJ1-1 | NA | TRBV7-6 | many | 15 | CASSLGRGIDTEAFF | TGTGCCAGCAGCTTAGGAAGGGGTATCGACACTGAAGCTTTCTTT
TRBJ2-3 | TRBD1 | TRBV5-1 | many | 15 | CASSLRDSVTDTQYF | TGCGCCAGCAGCTTAAGGGACAGCGTCACAGATACGCAGTATTTT